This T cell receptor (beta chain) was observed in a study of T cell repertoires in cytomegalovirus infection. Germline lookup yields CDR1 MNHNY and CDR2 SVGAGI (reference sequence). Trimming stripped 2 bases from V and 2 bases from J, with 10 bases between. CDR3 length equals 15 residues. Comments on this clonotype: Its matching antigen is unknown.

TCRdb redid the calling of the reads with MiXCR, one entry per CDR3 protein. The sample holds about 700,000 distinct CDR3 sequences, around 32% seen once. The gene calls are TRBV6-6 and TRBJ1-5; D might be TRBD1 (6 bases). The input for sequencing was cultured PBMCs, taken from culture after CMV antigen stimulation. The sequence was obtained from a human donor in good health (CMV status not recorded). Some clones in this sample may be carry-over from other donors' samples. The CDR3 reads CASSYAAGGNQPQHF. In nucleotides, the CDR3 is TGTGCCAGCAGTTACGCGGCAGGGGGCAATCAGCCCCAGCATTTT.